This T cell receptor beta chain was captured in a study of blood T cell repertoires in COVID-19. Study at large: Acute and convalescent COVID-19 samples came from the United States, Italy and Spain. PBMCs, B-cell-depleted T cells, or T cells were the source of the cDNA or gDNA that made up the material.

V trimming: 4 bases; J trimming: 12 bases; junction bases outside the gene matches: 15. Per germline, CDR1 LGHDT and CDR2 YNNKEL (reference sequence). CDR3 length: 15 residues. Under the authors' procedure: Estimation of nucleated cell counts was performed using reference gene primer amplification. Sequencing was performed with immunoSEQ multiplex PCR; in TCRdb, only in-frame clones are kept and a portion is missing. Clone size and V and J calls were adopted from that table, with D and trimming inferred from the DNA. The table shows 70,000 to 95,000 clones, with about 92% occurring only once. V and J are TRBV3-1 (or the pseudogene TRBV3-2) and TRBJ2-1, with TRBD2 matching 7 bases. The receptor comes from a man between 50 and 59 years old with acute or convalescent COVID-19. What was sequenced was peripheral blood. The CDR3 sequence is CASSLIGRETDGQFF. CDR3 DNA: TGTGCCAGCAGCCTGATCGGGCGGGAGACCGACGGGCAGTTCTTC.